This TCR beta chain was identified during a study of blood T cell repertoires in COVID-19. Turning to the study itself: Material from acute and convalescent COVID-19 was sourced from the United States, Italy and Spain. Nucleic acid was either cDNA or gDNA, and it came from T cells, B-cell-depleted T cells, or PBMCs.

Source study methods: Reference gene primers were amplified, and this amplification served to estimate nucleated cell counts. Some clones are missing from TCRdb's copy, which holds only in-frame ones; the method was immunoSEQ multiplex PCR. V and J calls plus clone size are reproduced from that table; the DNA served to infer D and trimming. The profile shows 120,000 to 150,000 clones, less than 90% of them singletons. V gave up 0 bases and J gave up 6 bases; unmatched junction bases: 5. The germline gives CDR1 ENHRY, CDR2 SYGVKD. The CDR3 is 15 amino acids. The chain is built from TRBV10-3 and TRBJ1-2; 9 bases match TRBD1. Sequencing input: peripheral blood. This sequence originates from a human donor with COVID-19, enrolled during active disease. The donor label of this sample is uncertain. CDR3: CAISESRGQGNGYTF. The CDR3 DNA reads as TGTGCCATCAGTGAGTCGAGAGGACAGGGGAATGGCTACACCTTC.